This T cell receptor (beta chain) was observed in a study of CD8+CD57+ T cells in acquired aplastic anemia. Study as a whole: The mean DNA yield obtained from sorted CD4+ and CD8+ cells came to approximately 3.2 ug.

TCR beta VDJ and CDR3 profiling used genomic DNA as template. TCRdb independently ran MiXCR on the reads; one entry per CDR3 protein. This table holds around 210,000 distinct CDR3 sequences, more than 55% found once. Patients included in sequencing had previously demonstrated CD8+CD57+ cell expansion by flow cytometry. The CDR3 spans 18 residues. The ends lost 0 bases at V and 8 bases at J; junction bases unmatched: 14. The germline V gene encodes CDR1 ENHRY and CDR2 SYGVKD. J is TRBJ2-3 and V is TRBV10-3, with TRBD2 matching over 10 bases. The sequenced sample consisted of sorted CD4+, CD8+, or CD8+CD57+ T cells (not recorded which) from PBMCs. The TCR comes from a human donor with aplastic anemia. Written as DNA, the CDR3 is TGTGCCATCAGTGAGTCGACTCTTACTAGCGGGACGATGGGTACGCAGTATTTT. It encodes CAISESTLTSGTMGTQYF.